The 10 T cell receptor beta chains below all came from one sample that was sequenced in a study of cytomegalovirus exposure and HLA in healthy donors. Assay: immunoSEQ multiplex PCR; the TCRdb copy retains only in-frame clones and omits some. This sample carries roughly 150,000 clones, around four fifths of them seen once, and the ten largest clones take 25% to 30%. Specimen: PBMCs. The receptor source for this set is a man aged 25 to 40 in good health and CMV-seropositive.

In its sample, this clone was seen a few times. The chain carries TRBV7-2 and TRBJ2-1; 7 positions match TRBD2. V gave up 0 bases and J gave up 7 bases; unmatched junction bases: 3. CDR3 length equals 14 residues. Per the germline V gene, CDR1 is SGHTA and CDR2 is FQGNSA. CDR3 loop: CASSLAPGGNEQFF. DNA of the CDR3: TGTGCCAGCAGCTTAGCTCCGGGGGGAAATGAGCAGTTCTTC. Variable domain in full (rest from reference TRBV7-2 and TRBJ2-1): GAGVSQSPSNKVTEKGKDVELRCDPISGHTALYWYRQSLGQGLEFLIYFQGNSAPDKSGLPSDRFSAERTGGSVSTLTIQRTQQEDSAVYLCASSLAPGGNEQFFGPGTRLTVL.

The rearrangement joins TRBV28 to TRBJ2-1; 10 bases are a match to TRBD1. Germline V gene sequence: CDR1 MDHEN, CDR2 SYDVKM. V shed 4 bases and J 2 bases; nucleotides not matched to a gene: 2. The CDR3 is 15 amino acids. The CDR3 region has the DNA TGTGCCAGCAGTTCTGGACAGGGGGCCTACAATGAGCAGTTCTTC. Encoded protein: CASSSGQGAYNEQFF.

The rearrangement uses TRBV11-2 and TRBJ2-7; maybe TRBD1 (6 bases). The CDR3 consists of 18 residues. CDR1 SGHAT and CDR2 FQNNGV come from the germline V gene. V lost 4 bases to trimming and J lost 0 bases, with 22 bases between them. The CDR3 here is CASSSVGILLRGSYEQYF. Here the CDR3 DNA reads TGTGCCAGCAGCTCCGTCGGGATCCTCCTCAGGGGCTCCTACGAGCAGTACTTC.

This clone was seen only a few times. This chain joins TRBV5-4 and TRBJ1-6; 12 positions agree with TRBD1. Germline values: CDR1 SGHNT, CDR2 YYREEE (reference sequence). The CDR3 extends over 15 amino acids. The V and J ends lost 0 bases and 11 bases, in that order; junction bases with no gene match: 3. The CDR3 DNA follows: TGTGCCAGCAGCTTGGCCGGGACAGGGGGCCCACCCCTCCACTTT. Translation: CASSLAGTGGPPLHF. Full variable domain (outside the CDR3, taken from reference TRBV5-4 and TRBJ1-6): ETGVTQSPTHLIKTRGQQVTLRCSSQSGHNTVSWYQQALGQGPQFIFQYYREEENGRGNFPPRFSGLQFPNYSSELNVNALELDDSALYLCASSLAGTGGPPLHFGNGTRLTVT.

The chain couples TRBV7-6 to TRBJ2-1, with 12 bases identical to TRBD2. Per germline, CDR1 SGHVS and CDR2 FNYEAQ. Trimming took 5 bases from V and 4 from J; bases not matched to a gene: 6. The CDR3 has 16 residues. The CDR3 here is CASSPRTSGNYNEQFF. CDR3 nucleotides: TGTGCCAGCAGCCCCAGGACTAGCGGGAATTACAATGAGCAGTTCTTC.

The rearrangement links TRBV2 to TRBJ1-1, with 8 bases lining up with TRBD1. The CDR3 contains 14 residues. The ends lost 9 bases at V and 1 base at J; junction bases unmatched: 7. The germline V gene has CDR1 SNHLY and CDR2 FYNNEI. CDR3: CASIPGTGNTEAFF. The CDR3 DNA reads TGTGCCAGTATTCCAGGGACAGGGAACACTGAAGCTTTCTTT.

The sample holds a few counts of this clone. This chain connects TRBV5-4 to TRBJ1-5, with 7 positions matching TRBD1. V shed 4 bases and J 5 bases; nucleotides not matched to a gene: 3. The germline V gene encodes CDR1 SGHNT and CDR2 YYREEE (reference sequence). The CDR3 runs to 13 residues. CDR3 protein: CASSLDRYQPQHF. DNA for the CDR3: TGTGCCAGCAGCCTGGACAGGTATCAGCCCCAGCATTTT.

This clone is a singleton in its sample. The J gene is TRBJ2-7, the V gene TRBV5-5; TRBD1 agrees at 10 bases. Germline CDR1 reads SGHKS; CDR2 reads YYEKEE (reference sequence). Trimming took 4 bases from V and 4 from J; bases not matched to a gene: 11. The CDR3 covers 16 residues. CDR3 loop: CASSPETGGLFYEQYF. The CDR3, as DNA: TGTGCCAGCAGCCCAGAGACAGGGGGCCTCTTTTACGAGCAGTACTTC. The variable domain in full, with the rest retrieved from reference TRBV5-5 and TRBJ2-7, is DAGVTQSPTHLIKTRGQQVTLRCSPISGHKSVSWYQQVLGQGPQFIFQYYEKEERGRGNFPDRFSARQFPNYSSELNVNALLLGDSALYLCASSPETGGLFYEQYFGPGTRLTVT.

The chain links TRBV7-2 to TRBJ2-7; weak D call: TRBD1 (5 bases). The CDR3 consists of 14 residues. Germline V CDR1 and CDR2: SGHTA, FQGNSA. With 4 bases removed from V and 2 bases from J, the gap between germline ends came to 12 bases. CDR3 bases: TGTGCCAGCAGCTCATCCCCGACAGCCTACGAGCAGTACTTC. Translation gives CASSSSPTAYEQYF. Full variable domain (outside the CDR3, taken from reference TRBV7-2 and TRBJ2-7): GAGVSQSPSNKVTEKGKDVELRCDPISGHTALYWYRQSLGQGLEFLIYFQGNSAPDKSGLPSDRFSAERTGGSVSTLTIQRTQQEDSAVYLCASSSSPTAYEQYFGPGTRLTVT.

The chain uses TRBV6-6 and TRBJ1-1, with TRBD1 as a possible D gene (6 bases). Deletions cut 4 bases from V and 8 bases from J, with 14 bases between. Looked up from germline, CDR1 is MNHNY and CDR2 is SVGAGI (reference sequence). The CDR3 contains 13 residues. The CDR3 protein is CASSFTRGGEAFF. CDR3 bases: TGTGCCAGCAGTTTCACGAGGGGGGGGGAAGCTTTCTTT.